What follows describes a single T cell receptor beta chain. Its antigen is unidentified. The data derive from a study of graft-versus-host responses after intestinal transplantation. Notes on the study in general: Early post-transplant HvG declines were associated with peak circulating GvH clone levels. GvH clones were identified in recipient marrow, with some first appearing in ileum or blood.

Method: immunoSEQ multiplex PCR; TCRdb's copy keeps in-frame clones and lacks some. The table has 74,000 or so clones, 92% seen once; the top ten hold 0.55% to 0.75%. Per the germline V gene, CDR1 is MNHNY and CDR2 is SVGAGI (reference sequence). The CDR3 is made up of 12 amino acids. Trimming shortened V by 6 bases and J by 4 bases, and 7 bases separated the two germline ends. The clonotype was recovered from a human patient who received an intestinal transplant, so some T cells may come from the graft donor. Here the sequenced sample was PBMCs, taken 98 days after intestinal transplantation. V usage is TRBV6-6 and J usage is TRBJ1-5; no clear D. The DNA for the CDR3 is TGTGCCAGCAGGTCGGGGAATCAGCCCCAGCATTTT. This gives the protein CASRSGNQPQHF.